This TCR beta chain is drawn from a study of beta chain features in type 1 diabetes. On the study more broadly: Researchers looked at roughly 110 million sorted cells across all samples.

Sequenced material consisted of expressed TCRB transcripts (all of the isolated RNA was reverse transcribed). Sequenced by immunoSEQ multiplex PCR; TCRdb stores in-frame clones only, minus some. Among some 370,000 clones, roughly a tenth were seen once, and the ten largest hold roughly 0.6%. Every donor provided one heparinised blood draw, which averaged about 110 mL. General study points: TCRB CDR3s were moderately but significantly shorter in Type 1 diabetes patients in all four CD4+ subsets.

The CDR3 sequence is 11 residues long. Germline V gives CDR1 MNHNS, CDR2 SASEGT. V was cut by 5 bases and J by 6 bases, with 6 bases left in between. The sample holds a few counts of this clone. The antigen is unknown. This rearrangement joins TRBV6-1 to TRBJ2-3; D unresolved. Sequenced sample: central memory CD4+ T cells from blood. This clonotype was sampled from a young man with type 1 diabetes. The DNA of the CDR3 is TGTGCCAGCAGTTACGTGGATACGCAGTATTTT. It yields the protein CASSYVDTQYF.